The T cell receptor (beta chain) described here comes from a study of blood T cell repertoires in COVID-19. Looking at the study overall: Acute and convalescent COVID-19 samples came from the United States, Italy and Spain. PBMCs, B-cell-depleted T cells, or T cells provided the cDNA or gDNA that made up the material.

How the authors handled the data: Estimates of nucleated cell counts were drawn from the amplification of reference gene primers. Produced via immunoSEQ multiplex PCR; TCRdb's table is partial and in-frame only. Clone size and V and J calls were adopted from that table, with D and trimming inferred from the DNA. The sample includes 95,000 to 150,000 clones, 55% to 70% of them seen just once. Per the germline V gene, CDR1 is GTSNPN and CDR2 is SVGIG (reference sequence). V shed 4 bases and J shed 3 bases, with 8 bases lying between them. The CDR3 runs to 12 residues. Sequencing was done on a sample of peripheral blood. This chain uses TRBV30 with TRBJ2-3; a possible D gene is TRBD2 (6 bases). The source is a woman in her 70s with acute or convalescent COVID-19. CDR3 protein: CAWIGGTDTQYF. CDR3 coding DNA: TGTGCCTGGATTGGGGGGACAGATACGCAGTATTTT.